A single sample is the source of the 12 T cell receptor beta chains below, sequenced in a study of CD8+ T cells in alopecia areata. RNA extraction was followed by reverse transcription into cDNA, which acted as the sequencing template. Profiled with immunoSEQ multiplex PCR; TCRdb holds only in-frame clones, not every one. Of some 170,000 clones listed, approximately 59% were seen once; the top ten hold more than 15%. Treatment noted: oral pan-JAK inhibitor, 5-10 mg twice daily. The material was CD4+ T cells sorted from blood, obtained at approximately week 61, from a patient treated with tofacitinib. These receptor sequences come from a human donor with alopecia areata.

The chain recombines TRBV1 with TRBJ2-7; the table's TRBD2 call for D was not verified on the DNA. TRBV1 has pseudogene status. CDR3 size: 14 residues. The CDR3 sequence is CTSSQVPSSYEQYF. In DNA, the CDR3 is TGCACCAGCAGCCAAGTACCGAGCTCCTACGAGCAGTACTTC.

The rearrangement uses TRBV6-6 and TRBJ2-3; 7 nucleotides align to TRBD2. Germline V CDR1 and CDR2: MNHNY, SVGAGI (reference sequence). The CDR3 sequence is 16 residues long. The trim removed 5 bases at V and 2 bases at J, leaving 10 bases unmatched. Here the CDR3 DNA reads TGTGCCAGCAGTCCCAGCGGGACTTCCCTCACAGATACGCAGTATTTT. Its protein is CASSPSGTSLTDTQYF.

This clone has more than one count but fewer than ten. The J gene is TRBJ2-6, the V gene TRBV4-1; 7 positions match TRBD1. This CDR3 region has 18 residues. Losses at the gene ends were 2 bases for V and 0 bases for J; bases not matched to a gene: 7. Germline loops: CDR1 MGHRA, CDR2 YSYEKL. DNA of the CDR3: TGCGCCAGCAGCCAACCGGGACAGTATTACTCTGGGGCCAACGTCCTGACTTTC. It yields the protein CASSQPGQYYSGANVLTF.

With regard to this clone: Other nucleotide sequences in the sample specify the same CDR3. The V and J genes are TRBV30 and TRBJ1-3; D unresolved. The CDR3 is 13 amino acids. Per the germline V gene, CDR1 is GTSNPN and CDR2 is SVGIG (reference sequence). V lost 0 bases and J lost 4, with 7 bases in between. The CDR3 DNA sequence: TGTGCCTGGAGTGTACAGTCCGGAAACACCATATATTTT. Protein product: CAWSVQSGNTIYF.

This clone was counted at least ten times. V and J are TRBV13 and TRBJ2-7; the D gene is possibly TRBD1 (6 bases). Germline assignment: CDR1 PRHDT and CDR2 FYEKMQ (reference sequence). The CDR3 loop spans 15 amino acids. The V gene lost 5 bases and the J gene lost 0 bases, with 14 bases spanning the gap. The CDR3 loop reads CASSPGETSSYEQYF. CDR3 nucleotide sequence: TGTGCCAGCAGCCCAGGGGAGACGAGCTCCTACGAGCAGTACTTC.

Note on this clone: Other nucleotide sequences from this sample produce the same CDR3. The chain has TRBV29-1 and TRBJ1-2; D not resolved. CDR3 length: 11 amino acids. Deletions cut 1 base from V and 4 bases from J, with 4 bases between. The germline V gene encodes CDR1 SQVTM and CDR2 ANQGSEA. CDR3 DNA sequence: TGCAGCGTTGAAGTGGGCTATGGCTACACCTTC. It encodes CSVEVGYGYTF.

This clone has a handful of counts. The chain employs TRBV7-9 and TRBJ2-3, with D maybe TRBD2 (6 bases). Trimming left V 2 bases short and J 3 bases short, with 9 bases between. CDR3 length: 14 residues. Germline values: CDR1 SEHNR, CDR2 FQNEAQ (reference sequence). The CDR3 protein is CASSLQAGTDTQYF. The CDR3, as DNA: TGTGCCAGCAGCTTACAGGCGGGGACAGATACGCAGTATTTT.

The chain's CDR3 is CASSPHRGTMNTEAFF. The CDR3 DNA follows: TGTGCCAGCAGCCCACACAGGGGAACTATGAACACTGAAGCTTTCTTT. The chain joins TRBV7-8 to TRBJ1-1; 7 positions match TRBD1. CDR1 and CDR2 from the germline V gene are SGHVS and FQNEAQ. V gave up 5 bases and J gave up 0 bases; unmatched junction bases: 9. CDR3 length equals 16 residues.

The J gene is TRBJ2-3, the V gene TRBV30; TRBD2 aligns across 10 bases. The length of the CDR3 is 16 residues. The V and J ends lost 1 base and 5 bases, in that order; junction bases with no gene match: 9. Per the germline V gene, CDR1 is GTSNPN and CDR2 is SVGIG (reference sequence). CDR3 coding DNA: TGTGCCTGGAGTGAGGGAGCGGGGGGGCCTTTAGATACGCAGTATTTT. This codes for CAWSEGAGGPLDTQYF. The full variable domain, completed using reference TRBV30 and TRBJ2-3, is SQTIHQWPATLVQPVGSPLSLECTVEGTSNPNLYWYRQAAGRGLQLLFYSVGIGQISSEVPQNLSASRPQDRQFILSSKKLLLSDSGFYLCAWSEGAGGPLDTQYFGPGTRLTVL.

The chain recombines TRBV30 with TRBJ2-3, with D unresolved. The CDR3 runs to 10 residues. Germline CDR1 reads GTSNPN; CDR2 reads SVGIG (reference sequence). The V gene lost 5 bases and the J gene lost 5 bases, with 5 bases spanning the gap. CDR3 amino acids: CAWSQDTQYF. DNA for the CDR3: TGTGCCTGGTCTCAAGATACGCAGTATTTT. Drawing the rest from reference TRBV30 and TRBJ2-3, the complete variable domain is SQTIHQWPATLVQPVGSPLSLECTVEGTSNPNLYWYRQAAGRGLQLLFYSVGIGQISSEVPQNLSASRPQDRQFILSSKKLLLSDSGFYLCAWSQDTQYFGPGTRLTVL.

This rearrangement joins TRBV6-5 to TRBJ2-4; D is possibly TRBD2 (7 bases). Trimming left V 2 bases short and J 7 bases short, with 15 bases between. The CDR3 totals 15 residues. Germline values: CDR1 MNHEY, CDR2 SVGAGI. CDR3 DNA sequence: TGTGCCAGCAGTTACCGGGGGGCCCCTGGGAACATTCAGTACTTC. Amino acids: CASSYRGAPGNIQYF.

The gene calls are TRBV18 and TRBJ2-7; 7 nucleotides match TRBD1. With V trimmed by 0 bases and J by 3 bases, 5 bases remained unmatched. CDR3 size: 15 residues. The V gene's germline CDR1 is KGHSH and CDR2 LQKENI. CDR3 region: CASSPPGQASYEQYF. CDR3 coding DNA: TGTGCCAGCTCACCACCTGGACAGGCAAGCTACGAGCAGTACTTC.